This T cell receptor beta chain is from a study of T cell responses to AZD1222 COVID-19 vaccine (dated by TCRdb to about 2021). Some background on the complete study: TCR sequencing was performed for more than 230 trial participants, of whom 200 to 220 were given two doses of AZD1222 and around 26 were given two doses of MenACWY control vaccine. Enrollment into the trials was organized by age into subgroups of 18-55, 56-69 and 70-plus years, and those subgroups contained about 160, 30 and 59 TCR-sequenced participants, respectively. Summary of the overall study and its limitations: Participants were mostly white British, with more females than males. The authors suggested clonal diversity may have been underestimated. The 56-69-year group was small, and its depth increase did not reach significance, likely because of low power. Only five to seven AZD1222 recipients were SARS-CoV-2 seropositive at baseline, limiting conclusions about previously exposed vaccinees. Because no day 14 peak-response samples were available, the repertoires could be characterized only after the peak T cell response. After two AZD1222 doses, spike-specific TCR breadth and depth were significantly higher than at day 0 and than in MenACWY recipients. Reportedly, close to half of the unique spike-specific TCRs recognized epitopes lying outside the regions that are mutated in the B.1.351 and B.1.1.7 variants. The whole spike protein was spanned by vaccine-associated CD4 TCRs, and dominant responses were seen in regions 160-218 and 743-854.

The CDR3 regions of human TCRbeta chains were analyzed by immunosequencing. On the study's bioinformatics: Repertoire TCRs were checked for matches against a reference library of SARS-CoV-2-specific TCRs that had been generated using the MIRA antigen-specificity platform. Breadth meant the fraction of unique TCRs that were SARS-CoV-2-associated, whereas depth meant the fraction of total T cells that were SARS-CoV-2-associated. Using the MIRA data, every spike-specific TCR was mapped to the spike region that the TCR reacted to and assigned to either a CD4 or a CD8 class. Log10-transformed breadth and depth values were compared by one-way ANOVA with Sidak's multiple comparisons tests. As stored in TCRdb, this immuneACCESS dataset retains in-frame rearrangements with V and J assigned. A fraction of the clones does not appear; measured against another copy, unresolved V genes explain less than half of the discrepancy, and the remainder lacks a known reason. The V and J calls and clone size come from that table; D and trimming were worked out from the DNA. Present in this sample are more than 95,000 clones, around nine tenths of which were seen just once. Jointly, the top ten make up around 3.3% of the sample.

Sample time point, as interpreted from the label and publication: about 28 days (+/-7) after the second vaccine dose. The treatment or condition label corresponds to: meningococcal conjugate vaccine given as trial control. Vaccinee samples were obtained from the UK trials COV001 and COV002, which included a single-blind randomized controlled phase 2/3 trial of AZD1222 (ChAdOx1 nCoV-19) in healthy adults. For TCRbeta chain sequencing, PBMC samples from trial participants were taken at day 0 and at day 28 after the second dose. The germline V end is reduced by 5 bases and the J end by 1 base; junction bases left unmatched: 5. CDR1 and CDR2 are drawn from the germline V gene: SGHAT, FQNNGV. From its cysteine to its phenylalanine, the CDR3 spans 15 amino acids. CDR3 DNA only is kept here, 45 bases in frame from base 1. Remarks on this clone: This receptor's antigen is unknown. It has no much larger one-base neighbor in the sample; base qualities were not kept.

The chain is encoded by TRBV11-2 joined to TRBJ2-5; 9 bases in the junction line up with TRBD1. The receptor comes from an adult who received the MenACWY meningococcal vaccine as a control. This sample comprised peripheral blood, obtained 28 days after the second dose of the MenACWY control vaccine. The nucleotide sequence is given as TGTGCCAGCAGCCTACAGGGGGCCTTCCAAGAGACCCAGTACTTC. Its translation reads: CASSLQGAFQETQYF.